These T cell receptor beta chains were read from a single sample in a study of cytomegalovirus exposure and HLA in healthy donors. Generated by immunoSEQ multiplex PCR, the TCRdb table keeps only in-frame clones and is missing some. The table has 150,000 to 190,000 clones, about 75% seen once. What was sequenced was PBMCs. The receptors stem from a man between 18 and 29 years old in good health and CMV-seronegative. Each CDR3 is given with its conserved first and last residue. The D gene is left open where the match is weak. Clone size is shown for a subset of rows, as once, few, many or a class of expanded clone.

D gene,J gene,clone size,V gene,CDR3 protein,CDR3 DNA
TRBD2,TRBJ2-7,.,TRBV6-1,CASSEGLGVYEQYF,TGTGCCAGCAGTGAGGGACTAGGGGTCTACGAGCAGTACTTC
.,TRBJ2-2,.,TRBV18,CASSPPGPGSGELFF,TGTGCCAGCTCACCTCCAGGTCCGGGGAGCGGGGAGCTGTTTTTT
TRBD1,TRBJ1-1,.,TRBV7-9,CASPHPGQGNEAFF,TGTGCCAGCCCCCACCCGGGACAGGGGAATGAAGCTTTCTTT
.,TRBJ2-2,.,TRBV28,CASTPLENTGELFF,TGTGCCAGCACACCCCTAGAGAACACCGGGGAGCTGTTTTTT
TRBD2,TRBJ2-7,.,TRBV5-1,CASSLEAGARYEQYF,TGCGCCAGCAGCTTGGAGGCGGGAGCTAGGTACGAGCAGTACTTC
.,TRBJ1-4,.,TRBV6-6,CASSRTVGNEKLFF,TGTGCCAGCAGTCGTACAGTGGGTAATGAAAAACTGTTTTTT
TRBD2,TRBJ2-7,.,TRBV7-2,CASSGTGGLAGGHF,TGTGCCAGCAGCGGGACAGGGGGACTAGCGGGAGGGCACTTC
.,TRBJ1-1,.,TRBV6-1,CASSSDKNTEAFF,TGTGCCAGCAGTTCCGACAAGAACACTGAAGCTTTCTTT
.,TRBJ1-5,.,TRBV7-2,CASSLDQNNQPQHF,TGTGCCAGCAGCTTAGATCAGAACAATCAGCCCCAGCATTTT
.,TRBJ2-7,.,TRBV9,CASSVGGPGVVGGRDYEQYF,TGTGCCAGCAGCGTAGGGGGGCCGGGAGTGGTGGGCGGGAGAGACTACGAGCAGTACTTC
TRBD1,TRBJ2-7,.,TRBV10-3,CATGTGDSYEQYF,TGTGCCACCGGGACAGGGGATTCCTACGAGCAGTACTTC
.,TRBJ2-7,.,TRBV5-4,CASSASYEQYF,TGTGCCAGCAGCGCCTCTTACGAGCAGTACTTC
.,TRBJ1-1,few,TRBV6-5,CASSYGGTEAFF,TGTGCCAGCAGTTACGGGGGGACTGAAGCTTTCTTT
TRBD2,TRBJ2-1,once,TRBV4-3,CASSPSGSSYNEQFF,TGCGCCAGCAGCCCTAGCGGGAGCTCCTACAATGAGCAGTTCTTC
TRBD1,TRBJ1-1,.,TRBV19,CASSIGGWTGGTEAFF,TGTGCCAGTAGTATCGGCGGGTGGACAGGGGGCACTGAAGCTTTCTTT
.,TRBJ2-1,.,TRBV25-1,CASSGGGDRYNEQFF,TGTGCCAGCAGTGGGGGGGGCGACCGCTACAATGAGCAGTTCTTC
TRBD1,TRBJ2-7,.,TRBV15,CATSRDRGQGTYEQYF,TGTGCCACCAGCAGAGATAGGGGACAGGGGACCTACGAGCAGTACTTC
TRBD2,TRBJ2-3,.,TRBV6-4,CASSGGRYTDTQYF,TGTGCCAGCAGTGGCGGGAGGTACACAGATACGCAGTATTTT
TRBD2,TRBJ2-1,.,TRBV18,CASSPSLAGVNEQFF,TGTGCCAGCTCACCTTCTCTAGCGGGAGTCAATGAGCAGTTCTTC
TRBD1,TRBJ1-5,.,TRBV5-8,CASSFRGQGISNQPQHF,TGTGCCAGCAGCTTTAGGGGACAGGGGATCAGCAATCAGCCCCAGCATTTT
TRBD1,TRBJ2-7,.,TRBV2,CASGGGQGNYEQYF,TGTGCCAGCGGGGGGGGACAGGGAAACTACGAGCAGTACTTC
TRBD1,TRBJ1-2,.,TRBV23-1,CASSQTGKDYGYTF,TGCGCCAGCAGTCAGACAGGGAAAGACTATGGCTACACCTTC
.,TRBJ2-4,once,TRBV28,CASSLRGNIQYF,TGTGCCAGCAGTTTAAGGGGAAACATTCAGTACTTC
TRBD1,TRBJ2-7,.,TRBV27,CASGPGTGLYEQYF,TGTGCCAGCGGACCCGGGACAGGGCTCTACGAGCAGTACTTC
TRBD1,TRBJ2-1,.,TRBV2,CASKVKGQGSGEQFF,TGTGCCAGCAAAGTTAAGGGACAGGGGTCCGGGGAGCAGTTCTTC
.,TRBJ2-3,.,TRBV27,CASSLRLAASTDTQYF,TGTGCCAGCAGTTTACGGCTAGCCGCGAGCACAGATACGCAGTATTTT
TRBD2,TRBJ2-7,few,TRBV6-6,CASTPGLAYEQYF,TGTGCCAGCACTCCCGGACTAGCCTACGAGCAGTACTTC
.,TRBJ1-3,few,TRBV4-1,CASSPSRVSGNTIYF,TGCGCCAGCAGCCCCTCCCGGGTCTCTGGAAACACCATATATTTT
.,TRBJ1-5,.,TRBV10-3,CAISEGVGGNQPQHF,TGTGCCATCAGTGAGGGCGTCGGGGGCAATCAGCCCCAGCATTTT
.,TRBJ2-7,.,TRBV5-4,CASSPDGGNHEQYF,TGTGCCAGCAGCCCGGATGGGGGGAACCACGAGCAGTACTTC
TRBD1,TRBJ1-5,.,TRBV5-1,CASSLGTGGMGNQPQHF,TGCGCCAGCAGCTTGGGGACAGGTGGAATGGGAAATCAGCCCCAGCATTTT
.,TRBJ2-7,.,TRBV27,CASSTGVPTEQYF,TGTGCCAGCAGCACCGGGGTCCCCACGGAGCAGTACTTC
.,TRBJ1-2,.,TRBV28,CASSLSGEPDWGYTF,TGTGCCAGCAGTTTATCAGGGGAGCCTGACTGGGGCTACACCTTC
.,TRBJ1-1,.,TRBV9,CASSVVPGNTEAFF,TGTGCCAGCAGCGTAGTTCCAGGGAACACTGAAGCTTTCTTT
.,TRBJ2-2,.,TRBV18,CASSPLTKITGELFF,TGTGCCAGCTCACCCTTAACAAAGATTACCGGGGAGCTGTTTTTT
TRBD1,TRBJ2-1,.,TRBV30,CAWSVLATGGGEQFF,TGTGCCTGGAGTGTATTGGCGACAGGGGGCGGCGAGCAGTTCTTC
.,TRBJ2-5,.,TRBV7-9,CASSSTGVETQYF,TGTGCCAGCAGCTCTACGGGGGTTGAGACCCAGTACTTC